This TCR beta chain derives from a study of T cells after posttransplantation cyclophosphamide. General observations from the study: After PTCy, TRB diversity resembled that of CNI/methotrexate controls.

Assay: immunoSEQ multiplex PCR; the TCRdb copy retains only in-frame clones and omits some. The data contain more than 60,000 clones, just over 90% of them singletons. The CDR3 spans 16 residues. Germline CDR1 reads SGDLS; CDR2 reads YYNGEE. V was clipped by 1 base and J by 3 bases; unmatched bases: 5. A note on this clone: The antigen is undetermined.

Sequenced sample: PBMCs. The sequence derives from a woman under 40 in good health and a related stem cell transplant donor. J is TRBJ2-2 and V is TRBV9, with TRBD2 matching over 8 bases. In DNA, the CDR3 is TGTGCCAGCAGCGTACGGGGGGGCCAGGACACCGGGGAGCTGTTTTTT. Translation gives CASSVRGGQDTGELFF.